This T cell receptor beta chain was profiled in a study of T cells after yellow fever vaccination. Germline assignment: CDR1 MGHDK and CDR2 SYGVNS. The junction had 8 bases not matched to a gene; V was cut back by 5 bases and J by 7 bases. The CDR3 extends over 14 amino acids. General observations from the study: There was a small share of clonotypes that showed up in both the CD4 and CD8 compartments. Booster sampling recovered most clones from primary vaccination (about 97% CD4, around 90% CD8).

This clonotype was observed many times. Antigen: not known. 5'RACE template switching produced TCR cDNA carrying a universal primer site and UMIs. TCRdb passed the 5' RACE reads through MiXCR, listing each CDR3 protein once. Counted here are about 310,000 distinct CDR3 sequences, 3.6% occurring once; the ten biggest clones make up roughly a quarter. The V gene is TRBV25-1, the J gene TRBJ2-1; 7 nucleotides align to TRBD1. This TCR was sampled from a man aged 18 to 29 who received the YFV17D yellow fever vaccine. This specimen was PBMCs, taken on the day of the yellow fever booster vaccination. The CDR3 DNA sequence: TGTGCCAGCAGTACAGGGGTCCTCCATAATGAGCAGTTCTTC. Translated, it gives CASSTGVLHNEQFF. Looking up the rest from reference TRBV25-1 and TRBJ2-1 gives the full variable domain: EADIYQTPRYLVIGTGKKITLECSQTMGHDKMYWYQQDPGMELHLIHYSYGVNSTEKGDLSSESTVSRIRTEHFPLTLESARPSHTSQYLCASSTGVLHNEQFFGPGTRLTVL.